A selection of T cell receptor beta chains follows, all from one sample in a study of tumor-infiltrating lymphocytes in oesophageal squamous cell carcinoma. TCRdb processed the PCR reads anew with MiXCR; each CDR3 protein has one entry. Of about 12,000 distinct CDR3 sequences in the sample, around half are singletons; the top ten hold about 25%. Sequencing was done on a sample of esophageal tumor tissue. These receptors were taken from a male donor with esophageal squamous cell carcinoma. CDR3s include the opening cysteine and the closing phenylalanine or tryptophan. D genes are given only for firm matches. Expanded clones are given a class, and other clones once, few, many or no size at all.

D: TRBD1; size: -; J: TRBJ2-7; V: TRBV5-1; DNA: TGCGCCAGCAGGCCGGACAGGGGGGCCTACGAGCAGTACTTC; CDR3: CASRPDRGAYEQYF
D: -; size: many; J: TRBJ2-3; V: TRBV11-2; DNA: TGTGCCAGCAGCGGCGCAGATACGCAGTATTTT; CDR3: CASSGADTQYF
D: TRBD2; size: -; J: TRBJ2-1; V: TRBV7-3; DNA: TGTGCCAGCAGCATACTAGCGGGGGGGCCCAATGAGCAGTTCTTC; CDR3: CASSILAGGPNEQFF
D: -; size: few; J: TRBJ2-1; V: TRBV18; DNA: TGTGCCAGCTCACTTTCTCCGGGAGAGAACAATGAGCAGTTCTTC; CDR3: CASSLSPGENNEQFF
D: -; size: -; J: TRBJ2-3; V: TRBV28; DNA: TGTGCCAGCAGTTTCCAGGGGTCGTCTGGCACAGATACGCAGTATTTT; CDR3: CASSFQGSSGTDTQYF
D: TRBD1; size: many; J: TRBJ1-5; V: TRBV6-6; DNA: TGTGCCAGCAGTTACAGGGACAGGGAAGATCAGCCCCAGCATTTT; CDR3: CASSYRDREDQPQHF
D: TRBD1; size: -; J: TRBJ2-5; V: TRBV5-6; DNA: TGTGCCAGCAGCTTGGTGGCAGGGGGCGGAGAGACCCAGTACTTC; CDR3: CASSLVAGGGETQYF
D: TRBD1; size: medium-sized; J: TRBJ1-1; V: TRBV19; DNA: TGTGCCAGTAGTCCCGGGACAGAGGGAACTGAAGCTTTCTTT; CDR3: CASSPGTEGTEAFF
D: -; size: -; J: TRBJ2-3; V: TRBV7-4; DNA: TGTGCCAGCAGCTTACCGCTGAATACGCAGTATTTT; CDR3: CASSLPLNTQYF
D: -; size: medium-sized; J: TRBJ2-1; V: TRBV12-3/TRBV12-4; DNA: TGTGCCAGCAGCCCCCGCGGACTGGGGACCTACAATGAGCAGTTCTTC; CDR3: CASSPRGLGTYNEQFF
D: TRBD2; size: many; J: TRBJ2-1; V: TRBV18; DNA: TGTGCCAGCTCACGGCCGGGACTAGCGGCAAAAAATGAGCAGTTCTTC; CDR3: CASSRPGLAAKNEQFF
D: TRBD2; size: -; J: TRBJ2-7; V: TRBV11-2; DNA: TGTGCCAGCAGCTCAAGGGCGGGGGTCGAGCAGTACTTC; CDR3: CASSSRAGVEQYF
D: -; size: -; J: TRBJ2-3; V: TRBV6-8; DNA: TGTGCCAGCAGTCCTAGACTAGACGGCACAGATACGCAGTATTTT; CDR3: CASSPRLDGTDTQYF
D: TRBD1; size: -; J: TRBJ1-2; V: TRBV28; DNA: TGTGCCAGCAGTATCTCGACAGGGCTTGGCTACACCTTC; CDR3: CASSISTGLGYTF
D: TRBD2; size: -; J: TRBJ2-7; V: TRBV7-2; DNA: TGTGCCAGCAGCTTAGCGATGACTAGCGGGAGCAACTACGAGCAGTACTTC; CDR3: CASSLAMTSGSNYEQYF
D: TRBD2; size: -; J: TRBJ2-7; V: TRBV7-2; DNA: TGTGCCAGCAGCTCCGGACTAGCGGGAGCGTCTATCTCCTACGAGCAGTACTTC; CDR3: CASSSGLAGASISYEQYF
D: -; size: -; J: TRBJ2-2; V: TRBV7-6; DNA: TGTGCCAGCAGCTACCCAGGGGGACTTCAAACCGGGGAGCTGTTTTTT; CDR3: CASSYPGGLQTGELFF
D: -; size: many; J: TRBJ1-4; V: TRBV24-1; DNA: TGTGCCACCAGTGATAGGGGAGCAACTAATGAAAAACTGTTTTTT; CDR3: CATSDRGATNEKLFF
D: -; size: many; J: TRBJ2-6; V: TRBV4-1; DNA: TGCGCCAGCAGCCAAGATTATGGACCTGGGGCCAACGTCCTGACTTTC; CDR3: CASSQDYGPGANVLTF
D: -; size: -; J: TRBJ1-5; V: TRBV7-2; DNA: TGTGCCAGCAGCTTAGGGCCTTATCAGCCCCAGCATTTT; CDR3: CASSLGPYQPQHF
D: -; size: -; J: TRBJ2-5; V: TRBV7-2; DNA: TGTGCCAGCAGCCCTACAAGGGTTGCAAATGAGCAGTACTTC; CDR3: CASSPTRVANEQYF
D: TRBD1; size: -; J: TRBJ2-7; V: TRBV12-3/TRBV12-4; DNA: TGTGCCAGCAGTTTAGGCGGGACAGGGGGGACCTACGAGCAGTACTTC; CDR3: CASSLGGTGGTYEQYF
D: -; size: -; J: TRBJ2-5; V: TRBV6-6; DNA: TGTGCCAGCAGTTACTCGAACCAAGAGACCCAGTACTTC; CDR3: CASSYSNQETQYF
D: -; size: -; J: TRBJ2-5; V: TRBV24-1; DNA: TGTGCCACCAGTGATTCAGCACCTTACCAAGAGACCCAGTACTTC; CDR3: CATSDSAPYQETQYF
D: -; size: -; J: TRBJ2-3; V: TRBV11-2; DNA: TGTGCCAGCAGCCCGGCTAGAACCACAGATACGCAGTATTTT; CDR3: CASSPARTTDTQYF
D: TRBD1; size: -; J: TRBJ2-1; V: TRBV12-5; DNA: TGTGCTAGTGGTACGACGGGACAGGGACGTAATGAGCAGTTCTTC; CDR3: CASGTTGQGRNEQFF
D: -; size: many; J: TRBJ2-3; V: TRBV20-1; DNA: TGCAGTGCCAGTACAGGGTTTCCAAGCACAGATACGCAGTATTTT; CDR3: CSASTGFPSTDTQYF
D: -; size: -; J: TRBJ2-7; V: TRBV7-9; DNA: TGTGCCAGTACGTCTGAGACAGGTGCTAACTACGAGCAGTACTTC; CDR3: CASTSETGANYEQYF
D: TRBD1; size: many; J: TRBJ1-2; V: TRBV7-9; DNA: TGTGCCAGCAGCTTAGACGGGACAGTGTATGGCTACACCTTC; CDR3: CASSLDGTVYGYTF
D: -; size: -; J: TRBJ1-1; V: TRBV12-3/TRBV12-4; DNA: TGTGCCAGCAGTTTATTCCATATAATTGGGACCGAAGCTTTCTTT; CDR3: CASSLFHIIGTEAFF
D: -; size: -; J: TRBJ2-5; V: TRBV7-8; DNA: TGTGCCAGCAGCTTGGGTCTAGCGTATAGTGAGCAGTACTTC; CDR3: CASSLGLAYSEQYF
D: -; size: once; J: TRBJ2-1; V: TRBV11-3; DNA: TGTGCCAGCAGCTTTCAGGGGGGAGCCTACAATGAGCAGTTCTTC; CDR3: CASSFQGGAYNEQFF